This section outlines one T cell receptor (beta chain) sequence together with its context. Its antigen is unknown. This sample was included in a study of PD-1 blockade in mismatch repair-deficient tumors. Study at large: Patients had eleven to twelve mismatch repair-deficient cancer types and were previously treated and progressing.

General study results and limits: Tumor-resident clones, often undetectable pretreatment in blood, expanded then contracted after pembrolizumab.

The CDR3 sequence is 20 residues long. The germline V gene has CDR1 LNHNV and CDR2 YYDKDF (reference sequence). The J segment lost 1 base and the V segment lost 0 bases, leaving 15 bases of the junction unmatched. Using immunoSEQ multiplex PCR, the repertoire was profiled, and TCRdb retains in-frame clones only, with some absent. The sample carries tens of thousands of clones, roughly 78% recorded once. This TCR came from an adult with mismatch repair-deficient cancer. The chain couples TRBV15 to TRBJ2-3; 8 positions agree with TRBD2. The input for sequencing was peripheral blood, taken 4 weeks after starting pembrolizumab. The CDR3, as DNA: TGTGCCACCAGCAGAGATCAGGGGAGGGCGGGAGGCTTTGGCACAGATACGCAGTATTTT. Its protein is CATSRDQGRAGGFGTDTQYF.